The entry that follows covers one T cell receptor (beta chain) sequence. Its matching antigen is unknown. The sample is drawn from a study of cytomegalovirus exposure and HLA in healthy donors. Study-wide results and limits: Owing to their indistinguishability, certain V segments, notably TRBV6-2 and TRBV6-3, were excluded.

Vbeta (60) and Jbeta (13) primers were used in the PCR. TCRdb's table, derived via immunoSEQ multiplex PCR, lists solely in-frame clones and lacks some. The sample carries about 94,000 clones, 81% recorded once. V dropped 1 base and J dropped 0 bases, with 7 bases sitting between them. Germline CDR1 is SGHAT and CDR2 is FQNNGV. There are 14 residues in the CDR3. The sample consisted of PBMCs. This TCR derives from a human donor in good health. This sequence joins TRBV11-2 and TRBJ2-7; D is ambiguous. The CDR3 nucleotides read TGTGCCAGCAGCTTAGGATTTAGCTCCTACGAGCAGTACTTC. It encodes CASSLGFSSYEQYF.